This T cell receptor (beta chain) was captured in a study of T-cell memory formation after mild COVID-19. Study-wide results and limits: Shrinking CD4+ clones were chiefly CM and EM; CD8+ ones were chiefly EMRA. Clones shrinking between day 15 and 85 showed a balanced CD4/CD8 split, and those that grew later tilted toward CD4+. Some responding clones appeared in pre-infection memory, suggesting cross-reactive memory joined.

The CDR3 contains 15 residues. CDR1 is SQVTM and CDR2 is ANQGSEA in the germline V gene. The V gene lost 7 bases and the J gene lost 0 bases, with 18 bases spanning the gap. With constant-segment primers, 5'RACE yielded cDNA libraries of TCR alpha and TCR beta that carried sample barcodes and UMIs. Using its own MiXCR run on the 5' RACE reads, TCRdb lists one record per CDR3 protein. The sample holds 400,000 or so distinct CDR3 sequences, roughly 21% seen once. Comment on this clonotype: What it binds is unknown.

The sample comprised PBMCs or a T cell subset sorted from them (not recorded which). This chain connects TRBV29-1 to TRBJ1-1; possible D gene TRBD1, 6 bases. The source is an adult woman who had mild COVID-19 (a few samples of this study predate the infection). Cell type and time point are not known. CDR3 amino acids: CSAEGGEWMNTEAFF. DNA for the CDR3: TGCAGCGCGGAGGGGGGAGAATGGATGAACACTGAAGCTTTCTTT.